A selection of T cell receptor beta chains follows, all from one sample in a study of metastatic and nonmetastatic thyroid tumors. MiXCR re-clonotyped the PCR reads for TCRdb. The sample holds 30,000 to 45,000 clones; 33% are singletons and the top ten take roughly 15%. The sample was tumor tissue. The receptors come from a female donor with papillary thyroid cancer or a benign thyroid nodule (not recorded which). Some clones in this sample may be carry-over from other donors' samples. CDR3s include the opening cysteine and the closing phenylalanine or tryptophan. A D gene is named only where the DNA matches it firmly. Size values are once, few and many counts, or a class for expanded clones, and some rows have none.

.	TRBV12-3/TRBV12-4	TRBD2	TRBJ2-7	TGTGCCAGCAGTTTTGGCTACGGGGGGTACGAGCAGTACTTC	CASSFGYGGYEQYF
.	TRBV7-2	.	TRBJ2-7	TGTGCCAGCAGCTTAGTGAACGAGCAGTACTTC	CASSLVNEQYF
few	TRBV6-1	.	TRBJ1-1	TGTGCCAGCAGTGTCTCAACTATGAACACTGAAGCTTTCTTT	CASSVSTMNTEAFF
.	TRBV5-5	TRBD1	TRBJ1-2	TGTGCCAGCAGCGAGACCGGGACAGGGCTTTTCTATGGCTACACCTTC	CASSETGTGLFYGYTF
few	TRBV28	TRBD2	TRBJ2-5	TGTGCCAGCAGTGCGAGTGGCGGGAGTAAGACCCAGTACTTC	CASSASGGSKTQYF
medium-sized	TRBV7-6	.	TRBJ2-7	TGTGCCAGCAGCTTAGGGCTTTCCTACGAGCAGTACTTC	CASSLGLSYEQYF
few	TRBV19	.	TRBJ1-5	TGTGCCAGTAGTATTGGAGGGTCGGAGCAGCCCCAGCATTTT	CASSIGGSEQPQHF
.	TRBV11-2	.	TRBJ1-6	TGTGCCAGCAGCTCGGTTAAGGGGTATGATTCACCCCTCCACTTT	CASSSVKGYDSPLHF
.	TRBV11-2	.	TRBJ2-1	TGTGCCAGCAGCTTAGAGAGGCCCTACAATGAGCAGTTCTTC	CASSLERPYNEQFF
.	TRBV20-1	.	TRBJ1-1	TGCAGTGCTAAAATGAACACTGAAGCTTTCTTT	CSAKMNTEAFF
few	TRBV6-1	.	TRBJ2-5	TGTGCCAGCAGTGAAGGAGTTGACCGTGAGACCCAGTACTTC	CASSEGVDRETQYF
.	TRBV11-1	.	TRBJ1-6	TGTGCCAGCAGCTTATCTCCTTGGGGATCCTATAATTCACCCCTCCACTTT	CASSLSPWGSYNSPLHF
.	TRBV6-2/TRBV6-3	.	TRBJ2-3	TGTGCCAGCAGTTACTCGGTAGCCGATACAGATACGCAGTATTTT	CASSYSVADTDTQYF
.	TRBV5-1	.	TRBJ1-1	TGCGCCAGCAGCTTGTTTGGCACAGCGAACACTGAAGCTTTCTTT	CASSLFGTANTEAFF
.	TRBV11-2	.	TRBJ2-6	TGTGCCAGCAGCTTAGGGGCGCGGGGGGCCAACGTCCTGACTTTC	CASSLGARGANVLTF
.	TRBV20-1	.	TRBJ2-7	TGCAGTGCTAGAGATTCCGACAGGAGCTACGAGCAGTACTTC	CSARDSDRSYEQYF
.	TRBV11-3	.	TRBJ2-1	TGTGCCAGCAGCTTAGCCCCTGGTAATGAGCAGTTCTTC	CASSLAPGNEQFF
.	TRBV20-1	TRBD1	TRBJ1-2	TGCAGTGCTTCAGCAGGGACAGACTATGGCTACACCTTC	CSASAGTDYGYTF
.	TRBV2	TRBD1	TRBJ2-6	TGTGCCAGCACCCCGGGACAGGGAAGAAATGGGGCCAACGTCCTGACTTTC	CASTPGQGRNGANVLTF
large	TRBV6-4	TRBD1	TRBJ1-1	TGTGCCAGCAGTGCGAGGGGCGACAGGGGGTATGAGAACACTGAAGCTTTCTTT	CASSARGDRGYENTEAFF
.	TRBV5-1	.	TRBJ2-1	TGCGCCAGCAGGGCTACATATAGCTCCTACAATGAGCAGTTCTTC	CASRATYSSYNEQFF
.	TRBV11-2	.	TRBJ1-6	TGTGCCAGCAGCTTAGATTTGCCGGGGCTCCCCCTCGGGTCCCTCCACTTT	CASSLDLPGLPLGSLHF
.	TRBV5-1	.	TRBJ1-1	TGCGCCAGCAGCTTGGCCGGGGCCTACACTGAAGCTTTCTTT	CASSLAGAYTEAFF
.	TRBV6-4	.	TRBJ2-3	TGTGCCAGCAGTGACTCGATTGGAGATACGCAGTATTTT	CASSDSIGDTQYF
.	TRBV6-4	TRBD2	TRBJ2-3	TGTGCCAGCAGTGATCTCGCTAGCGGGAGCACAGATACGCAGTATTTT	CASSDLASGSTDTQYF
.	TRBV24-1	TRBD2	TRBJ2-2	TGTGCCACCAGTGATGGACTAGCGGGAGACACCGGGGAGCTGTTTTTT	CATSDGLAGDTGELFF
.	TRBV2	.	TRBJ2-5	TGTGCCAGCAGTGTCGGCAGAGAGACCCAGTACTTC	CASSVGRETQYF
.	TRBV4-1	TRBD1	TRBJ1-2	TGCGCCAGCAGCCCGGGACAGGGGATAAACTATGGCTACACCTTC	CASSPGQGINYGYTF
.	TRBV27	.	TRBJ1-2	TGTGCCAGCAGTTTTGGGTCTAACTATGGCTACACCTTC	CASSFGSNYGYTF
many	TRBV15	TRBD1	TRBJ1-3	TGTGCCACCAGCAGCTGGACAGGCCACTCTGGAAACACCATATATTTT	CATSSWTGHSGNTIYF
.	TRBV6-1	.	TRBJ1-4	TGTGCCAGCAGCCATAACACCCCAACTAATGAAAAACTGTTTTTT	CASSHNTPTNEKLFF
.	TRBV6-1	.	TRBJ2-7	TGTGCCAGCAGTGTGTTTGATCGGGAGCAGTACTTC	CASSVFDREQYF
few	TRBV7-9	.	TRBJ2-1	TGTGCCAGCAGCTTACCAGTTCAGGGTGAGCAGTTCTTC	CASSLPVQGEQFF
.	TRBV6-2/TRBV6-3	.	TRBJ1-1	TGTGCCAGCAGTGCCGGGCCCCTAGTGCCTGAAGCTTTCTTT	CASSAGPLVPEAFF
.	TRBV24-1	TRBD2	TRBJ2-5	TGTGCCACCAGTGACCGAAAGCGGGGGACCTACCAAGAGACCCAGTACTTC	CATSDRKRGTYQETQYF
.	TRBV11-2	TRBD2	TRBJ2-7	TGTGCCAGCAGCTCTACGTCGAGCGGGGCCTACGAGCAGTACTTC	CASSSTSSGAYEQYF
.	TRBV6-1	TRBD2	TRBJ2-3	TGTGCCACCAATCCCGGGACTAGCGGGGGTGGTGTGACAGATACGCAGTATTTT	CATNPGTSGGGVTDTQYF
.	TRBV27	TRBD2	TRBJ2-1	TGTGCCAGCAGTCATGGGACTAGCTACAATGAGCAGTTCTTC	CASSHGTSYNEQFF
.	TRBV7-3	TRBD1	TRBJ1-6	TGTGCCAGCAGTGAAACAGGGGGCTTAGGTTCACCCCTCCACTTT	CASSETGGLGSPLHF